This TCR beta chain derives from a study of response to subunit inactivated influenza vaccine. Overall study findings and caveats: Few new T cells, the authors suggested, are recruited by each seasonal influenza vaccination.

This clonotype was picked up a small number of times. Its cognate antigen is unknown. A single record per CDR3 protein comes from TCRdb applying MiXCR to the RT-PCR reads. Of about 500,000 distinct CDR3 sequences in the sample, 16% are singletons; the top ten hold 3%. The sample in question was CD4+ T cells sorted from PBMCs, obtained roughly 24 months after vaccination. The clonotype comes from a man between 50 and 75 years old who received an inactivated influenza vaccine.

CDR3 coding DNA: TGTGCCACCAGCAGGGGGACTAGCGGAAGGGAGACCCAGTACTTC. Translated, it gives CATSRGTSGRETQYF. The chain combines TRBV15 with TRBJ2-5, with 11 bases lining up with TRBD2. This CDR3 has 15 amino acids. V was clipped by 3 bases and J by 5 bases; unmatched bases: 5. The V gene's germline CDR1 is LNHNV and CDR2 YYDKDF (reference sequence).